This T cell receptor beta chain was identified during a study of blood T cell repertoires in COVID-19. The CDR3 covers 16 residues. Germline CDR1 MNHEY, CDR2 SVGEGT. The V gene end was trimmed by 0 bases and the J gene end by 4 bases; junction bases not matched to a gene: 5. Data came from immunoSEQ multiplex PCR; TCRdb stores just in-frame clones and leaves some out. The data show approximately 200,000 clones, 80% seen once. V usage is TRBV6-2 or TRBV6-3 and J usage is TRBJ1-5; 8 positions agree with TRBD1. Sequencing used PBMCs or T cells enriched from blood (not recorded which). This sequence was found in a woman aged 40 to 50 with acute COVID-19. CDR3 in DNA: TGTGCCAGCAGTTACTCTACACACAGGGGGAATCAGCCCCAGCATTTT. As protein: CASSYSTHRGNQPQHF.